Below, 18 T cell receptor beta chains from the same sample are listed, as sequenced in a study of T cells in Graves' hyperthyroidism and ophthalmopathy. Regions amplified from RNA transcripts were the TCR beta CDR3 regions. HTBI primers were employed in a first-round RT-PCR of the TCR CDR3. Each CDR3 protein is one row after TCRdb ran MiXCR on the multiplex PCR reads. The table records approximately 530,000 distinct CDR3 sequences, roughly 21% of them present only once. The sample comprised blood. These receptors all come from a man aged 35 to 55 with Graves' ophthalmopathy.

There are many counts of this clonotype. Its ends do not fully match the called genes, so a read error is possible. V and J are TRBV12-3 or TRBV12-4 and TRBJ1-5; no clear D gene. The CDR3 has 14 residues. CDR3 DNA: TGTGCCAGCAGCTTAGCTGTAAGCAATCAGCCCCAGCATTTT. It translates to CASSLAVSNQPQHF.

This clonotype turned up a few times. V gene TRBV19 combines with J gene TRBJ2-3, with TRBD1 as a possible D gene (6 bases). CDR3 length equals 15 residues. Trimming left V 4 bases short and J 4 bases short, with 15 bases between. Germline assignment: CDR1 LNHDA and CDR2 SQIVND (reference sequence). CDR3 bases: TGTGCCAGTAGTACATCGGACAGTATGTCAGATACGCAGTATTTT. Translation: CASSTSDSMSDTQYF.

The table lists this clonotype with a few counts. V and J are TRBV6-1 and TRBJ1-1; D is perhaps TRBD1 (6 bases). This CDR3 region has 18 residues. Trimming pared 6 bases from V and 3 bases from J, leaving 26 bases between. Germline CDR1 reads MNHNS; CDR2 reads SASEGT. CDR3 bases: TGTGCCAGCAGCCACCTGTCACCGGGACATCCCAAATACACTGAAGCTTTCTTT. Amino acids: CASSHLSPGHPKYTEAFF.

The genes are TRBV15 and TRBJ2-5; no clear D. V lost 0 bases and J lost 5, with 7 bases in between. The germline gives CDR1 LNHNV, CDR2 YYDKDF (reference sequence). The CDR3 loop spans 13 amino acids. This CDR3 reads CATSRDATETQYF. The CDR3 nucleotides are TGTGCCACCAGCAGAGACGCGACGGAGACCCAGTACTTC.

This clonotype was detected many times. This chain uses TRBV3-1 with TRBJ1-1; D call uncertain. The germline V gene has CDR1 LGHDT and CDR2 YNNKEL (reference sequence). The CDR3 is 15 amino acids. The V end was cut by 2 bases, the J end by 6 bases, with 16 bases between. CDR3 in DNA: TGTGCCAGCAGCCAAAGACTCTTGAGGAATCCTGAAGCTTTCTTT. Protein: CASSQRLLRNPEAFF. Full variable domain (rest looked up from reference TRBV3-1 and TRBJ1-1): DTAVSQTPKYLVTQMGNDKSIKCEQNLGHDTMYWYKQDSKKFLKIMFSYNNKELIINETVPNRFSPKSPDKAHLNLHINSLELGDSAVYFCASSQRLLRNPEAFFGQGTRLTVV.

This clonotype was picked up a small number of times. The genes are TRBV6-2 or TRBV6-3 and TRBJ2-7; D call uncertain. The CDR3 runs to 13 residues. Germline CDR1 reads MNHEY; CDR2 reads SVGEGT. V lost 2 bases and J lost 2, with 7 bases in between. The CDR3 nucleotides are TGTGCCAGCAGTTACGACGGAACCTACGAGCAGTACTTC. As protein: CASSYDGTYEQYF.

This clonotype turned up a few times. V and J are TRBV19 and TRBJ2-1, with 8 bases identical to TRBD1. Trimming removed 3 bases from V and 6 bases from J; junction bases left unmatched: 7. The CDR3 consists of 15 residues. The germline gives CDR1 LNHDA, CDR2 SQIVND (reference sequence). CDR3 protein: CASSIRWTGSNEQFF. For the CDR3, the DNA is TGTGCCAGTAGTATTCGTTGGACAGGGAGCAATGAGCAGTTCTTC.

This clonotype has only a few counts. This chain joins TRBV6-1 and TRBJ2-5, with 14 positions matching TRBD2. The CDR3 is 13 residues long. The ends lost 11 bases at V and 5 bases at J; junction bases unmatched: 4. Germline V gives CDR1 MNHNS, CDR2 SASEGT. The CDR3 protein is CAGTSGSWETQYF. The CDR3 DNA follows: TGTGCCGGGACTAGCGGGAGCTGGGAGACCCAGTACTTC.

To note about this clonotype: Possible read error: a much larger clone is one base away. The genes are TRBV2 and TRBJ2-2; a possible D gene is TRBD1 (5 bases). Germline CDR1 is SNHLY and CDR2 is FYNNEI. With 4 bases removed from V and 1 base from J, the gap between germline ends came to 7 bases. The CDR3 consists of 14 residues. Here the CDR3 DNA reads TGTGCCAGCAGTGGACAGAAGAACACCGGGGAGCTGTTTTTT. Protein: CASSGQKNTGELFF.

CDR3 DNA: TGTGCCACCAGATTAGGACAGGGCTACGAGCAGTACTTC. Its translation: CATRLGQGYEQYF. The chain has TRBV12-3 or TRBV12-4 and TRBJ2-7, with 8 bases matching TRBD1. The CDR3 length is 13 residues. The V gene end was trimmed by 10 bases and the J gene end by 3 bases; junction bases not matched to a gene: 8.

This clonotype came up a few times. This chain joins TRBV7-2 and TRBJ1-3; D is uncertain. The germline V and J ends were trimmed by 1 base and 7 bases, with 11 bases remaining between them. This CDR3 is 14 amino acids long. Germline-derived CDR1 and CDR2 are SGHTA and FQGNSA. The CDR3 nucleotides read TGTGCCAGCAGCTTAGGGAAGCCGGGGAACACCATATATTTT. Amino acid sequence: CASSLGKPGNTIYF. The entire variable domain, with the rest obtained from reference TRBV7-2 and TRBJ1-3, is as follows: GAGVSQSPSNKVTEKGKDVELRCDPISGHTALYWYRQSLGQGLEFLIYFQGNSAPDKSGLPSDRFSAERTGGSVSTLTIQRTQQEDSAVYLCASSLGKPGNTIYFGEGSWLTVV.

The CDR3 DNA is TGTGCCAGCAGCCCTGCCCCCGTCCATACAGGGGATTCACCCCTCCACTTT. Amino acids: CASSPAPVHTGDSPLHF. The genes are TRBV13 and TRBJ1-6, with 7 bases fitting TRBD1. V dropped 5 bases and J dropped 8; count of bases not matched to a gene: 15. The CDR3 runs to 17 residues. Germline CDR1 reads PRHDT; CDR2 reads FYEKMQ (reference sequence).

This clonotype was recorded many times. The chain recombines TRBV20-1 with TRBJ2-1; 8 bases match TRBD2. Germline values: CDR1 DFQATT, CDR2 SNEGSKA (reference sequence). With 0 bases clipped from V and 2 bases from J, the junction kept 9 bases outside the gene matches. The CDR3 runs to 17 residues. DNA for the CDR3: TGCAGTGCTAGAGAGGGGAGCGGGGGCCTAACCTACAATGAGCAGTTCTTC. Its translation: CSAREGSGGLTYNEQFF.

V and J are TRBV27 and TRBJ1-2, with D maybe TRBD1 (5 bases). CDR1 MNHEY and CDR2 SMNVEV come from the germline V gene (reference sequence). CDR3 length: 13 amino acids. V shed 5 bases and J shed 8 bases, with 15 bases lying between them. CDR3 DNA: TGTGCCAGCAGTCAAAGGGACGGGCGAGGCTACACCTTC. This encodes CASSQRDGRGYTF.

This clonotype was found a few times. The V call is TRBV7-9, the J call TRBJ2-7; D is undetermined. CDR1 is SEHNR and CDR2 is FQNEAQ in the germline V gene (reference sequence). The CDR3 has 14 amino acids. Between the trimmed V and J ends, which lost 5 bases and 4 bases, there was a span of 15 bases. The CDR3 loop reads CASSPRSIGYEQYF. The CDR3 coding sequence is TGTGCCAGCAGCCCACGATCTATAGGTTACGAGCAGTACTTC. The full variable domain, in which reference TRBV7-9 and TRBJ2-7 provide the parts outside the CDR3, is DTGVSQNPRHKITKRGQNVTFRCDPISEHNRLYWYRQTLGQGPEFLTYFQNEAQLEKSRLLSDRFSAERPKGSFSTLEIQRTEQGDSAMYLCASSPRSIGYEQYFGPGTRLTVT.

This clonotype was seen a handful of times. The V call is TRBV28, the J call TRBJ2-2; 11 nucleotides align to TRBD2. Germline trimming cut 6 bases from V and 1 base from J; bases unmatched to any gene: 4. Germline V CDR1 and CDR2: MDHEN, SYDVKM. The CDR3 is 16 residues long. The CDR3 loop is CASRPGLAENTGELFF. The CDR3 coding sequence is TGTGCCAGCAGGCCGGGACTAGCGGAGAACACCGGGGAGCTGTTTTTT.

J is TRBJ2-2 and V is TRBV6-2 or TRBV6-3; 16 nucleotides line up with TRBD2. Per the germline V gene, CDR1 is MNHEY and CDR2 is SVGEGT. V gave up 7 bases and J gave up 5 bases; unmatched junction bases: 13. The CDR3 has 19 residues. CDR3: CASTLPGLAGGPWTGELFF. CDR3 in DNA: TGTGCCAGCACCTTACCGGGACTAGCGGGAGGGCCTTGGACCGGGGAGCTGTTTTTT.

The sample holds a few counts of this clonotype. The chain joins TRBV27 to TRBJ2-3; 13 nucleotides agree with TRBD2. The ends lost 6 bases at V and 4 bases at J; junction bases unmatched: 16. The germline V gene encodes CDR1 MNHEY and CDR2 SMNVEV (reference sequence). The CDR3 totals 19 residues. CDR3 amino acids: CASSPHGTSGISVPDTQYF. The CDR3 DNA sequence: TGTGCCAGCAGCCCCCACGGGACTAGCGGGATATCCGTCCCAGATACGCAGTATTTT.